These 2 T cell receptor beta chains came from one sample sequenced in a study of post-analysis software for immune sequencing data (dated by TCRdb to between 2014 and 2017). These receptors have no known antigen. Libraries were prepared through PCR. TCRdb records Illumina HiSeq 2500 as the sequencer. Unique molecular identifiers were incorporated into TCR beta cDNA libraries to reduce PCR and sequencing biases. The public reads were reprocessed in TCRdb via fastp at Q25 and MiXCR, keeping in-frame beta chains. Rows with one shared CDR3 protein collapse into an entry with the most common genes and DNA. The sample yields roughly 800,000 distinct CDR3 sequences; around 45% were counted once. The ten most abundant clones make up roughly 5.2% of the sample. The investigation overall reported the following: Patients showed significantly higher frequencies than controls for roughly five TRBV segments, among them TRBV5-6, TRBV5-1 and TRBV20-1.

The sample comprised blood. The receptors stem from a girl aged 10 to 17 with multiple sclerosis.

The gene calls are TRBV4-3 and TRBJ2-5; D might be TRBD1 (5 bases). The V end was cut by 0 bases, the J end by 11 bases, with 16 bases between. The CDR3 contains 14 residues. CDR1 LGHNA and CDR2 YSLEER come from the germline V gene. CDR3 DNA sequence: TGCGCCAGCAGCCAAGATCTTTTGGTTTCAGGGCAGTACTTC. Translated: CASSQDLLVSGQYF.

This clonotype was detected a few times. The gene calls are TRBV27 and TRBJ2-1, with D maybe TRBD1 (6 bases). Trimming removed 5 bases at V and 0 bases at J, with 14 bases between. Germline CDR1 is MNHEY and CDR2 is SMNVEV (reference sequence). The CDR3 consists of 16 residues. DNA for the CDR3: TGTGCCAGCAGTGAAACAGGGACCATCTCCTACAATGAGCAGTTCTTC. Amino acids: CASSETGTISYNEQFF.